This passage covers 10 T cell receptor beta chains from one sample sequenced in a study of T cells in localized non-small cell lung cancer. Only in-frame clones appear in the TCRdb table, and some are missing; sequencing was by immunoSEQ multiplex PCR. The table lists tens of thousands of clones, approximately 90% of them singletons. The sequencing used peripheral blood, collected before any cancer treatment. All receptors derive from a man between 40 and 69 years old with stage I squamous cell lung carcinoma.

The genes are TRBV5-8 and TRBJ2-5, with TRBD2 as a possible D gene (5 bases). CDR1 and CDR2 (germline): SGHTS, YDEGEE. This CDR3 region has 15 residues. Trimming took 4 bases from V and 5 from J, leaving 18 bases between them. CDR3 protein: CASSVGPGFGETQYF. CDR3 nucleotide sequence: TGTGCCAGCAGCGTGGGTCCGGGGTTCGGGGAGACCCAGTACTTC.

This clone was counted a single time. The CDR3 region has the DNA TGTGCCTGGAGTGTGGTCAGGGGAACCGGGGAGCTGTTTTTT. Translation: CAWSVVRGTGELFF. This chain connects TRBV30 to TRBJ2-2, with TRBD1 as a possible D gene (6 bases). This CDR3 has 14 residues. Germline V gives CDR1 GTSNPN, CDR2 SVGIG (reference sequence). With 0 bases removed from V and 5 bases from J, the gap between germline ends came to 10 bases.

V gene TRBV13 combines with J gene TRBJ2-5; 10 nucleotides line up with TRBD1. V was pared by 2 bases and J by 1 base, with 7 bases of the junction left unmatched. This CDR3 region has 17 residues. The V gene's germline CDR1 is PRHDT and CDR2 FYEKMQ (reference sequence). The chain's CDR3 is CASSLKVGQGVQETQYF. The CDR3 DNA sequence: TGTGCCAGCAGCTTAAAGGTTGGACAGGGGGTCCAAGAGACCCAGTACTTC.

The rearrangement links TRBV30 to TRBJ2-7; D gene ambiguous. The CDR3 consists of 11 residues. The V gene's germline CDR1 is GTSNPN and CDR2 SVGIG (reference sequence). Trimming left V 2 bases short and J 4 bases short, with 6 bases between. CDR3 sequence: CAWSLQYEQYF. The CDR3 nucleotides are TGTGCCTGGAGTCTCCAGTACGAGCAGTACTTC. The whole variable domain, remainder taken from reference TRBV30 and TRBJ2-7, is SQTIHQWPATLVQPVGSPLSLECTVEGTSNPNLYWYRQAAGRGLQLLFYSVGIGQISSEVPQNLSASRPQDRQFILSSKKLLLSDSGFYLCAWSLQYEQYFGPGTRLTVT.

V and J are TRBV11-2 and TRBJ1-2; unclear D gene. There are 13 residues in the CDR3. Germline V CDR1 and CDR2: SGHAT, FQNNGV. V was cut by 1 base and J by 4 bases, with 7 bases left in between. The CDR3 reads CASSLVEVYGYTF. In DNA form, the CDR3 reads TGTGCCAGCAGCTTAGTGGAGGTCTATGGCTACACCTTC.

The genes are TRBV6-1 and TRBJ1-5; maybe TRBD1 (6 bases). Germline CDR1 is MNHNS and CDR2 is SASEGT. The CDR3 totals 18 residues. V lost 4 bases and J lost 1, with 20 bases in between. This CDR3 reads CASSGLNRAYSSNQPQHF. As DNA, the CDR3 is TGTGCCAGCAGTGGCCTGAACAGGGCCTATAGCAGCAATCAGCCCCAGCATTTT.

This sequence joins TRBV4-3 and TRBJ2-1, with 13 bases identical to TRBD2. Germline CDR1 LGHNA, CDR2 YSLEER. V lost 1 base to trimming and J lost 2 bases; unmatched junction nucleotides: 5. There are 18 residues in the CDR3. The CDR3 loop reads CASSQGLAGGTPYNEQFF. CDR3 nucleotide sequence: TGCGCCAGCAGCCAAGGACTAGCGGGAGGAACACCCTACAATGAGCAGTTCTTC.

The chain has TRBV9 and TRBJ2-1; TRBD1 matches at 7 bases. The CDR3 consists of 14 residues. Germline assignment: CDR1 SGDLS and CDR2 YYNGEE. V dropped 0 bases and J dropped 3; count of bases not matched to a gene: 0. The DNA for the CDR3 is TGTGCCAGCAGCGTAGGGGACAGCTACAATGAGCAGTTCTTC. Its protein product is CASSVGDSYNEQFF.

The chain has TRBV7-3 and TRBJ2-3, with D possibly TRBD1 on 5 matching bases. The germline CDR1 and CDR2 sequences are SGHTA and FQGTGA. Trimming took 5 bases from V and 2 from J, leaving 17 bases between them. This CDR3 has 16 amino acids. The CDR3 bases are TGTGCCAGCAGCCCTCACTCGACAGCAGCCACAGATACGCAGTATTTT. Protein sequence: CASSPHSTAATDTQYF.

A single count supports this clone. The chain uses TRBV9 and TRBJ2-2, with D tentatively TRBD1 (6 bases). CDR3 length equals 17 residues. V gave up 0 bases and J gave up 0 bases, with 12 bases separating them. Germline V gene data show CDR1 as SGDLS and CDR2 as YYNGEE. CDR3 sequence: CASSVGDIFANTGELFF. The CDR3 region has the DNA TGTGCCAGCAGCGTAGGGGACATATTCGCGAACACCGGGGAGCTGTTTTTT.